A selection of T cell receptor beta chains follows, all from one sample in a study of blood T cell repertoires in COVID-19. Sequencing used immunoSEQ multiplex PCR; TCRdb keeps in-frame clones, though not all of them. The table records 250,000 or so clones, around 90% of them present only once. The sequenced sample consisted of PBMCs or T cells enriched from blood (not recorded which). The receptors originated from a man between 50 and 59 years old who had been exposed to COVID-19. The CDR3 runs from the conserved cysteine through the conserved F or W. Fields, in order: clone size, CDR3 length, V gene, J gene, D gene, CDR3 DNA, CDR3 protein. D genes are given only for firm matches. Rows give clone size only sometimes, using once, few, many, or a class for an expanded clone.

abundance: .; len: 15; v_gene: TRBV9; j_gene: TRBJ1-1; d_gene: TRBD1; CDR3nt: TGTGCCAGCACCCGACAGGGGGTAAAGAACACTGAAGCTTTCTTT; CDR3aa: CASTRQGVKNTEAFF
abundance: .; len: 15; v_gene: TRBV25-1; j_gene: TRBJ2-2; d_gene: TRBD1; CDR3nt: TGTGCCAGCAGTGCCAGGGGGCTGAACACCGGGGAGCTGTTTTTT; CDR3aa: CASSARGLNTGELFF
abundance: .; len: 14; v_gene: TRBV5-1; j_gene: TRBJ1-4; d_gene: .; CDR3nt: TGCGCCAGCAGCTTGGGGCGGGGGAATGAAAAACTGTTTTTT; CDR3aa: CASSLGRGNEKLFF
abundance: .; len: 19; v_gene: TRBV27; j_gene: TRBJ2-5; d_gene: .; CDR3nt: TGTGCCAGCAGTCCCTCTCTCCCCTTCTCGACAGGCCTTATAGAGACCCAGTACTTC; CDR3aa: CASSPSLPFSTGLIETQYF
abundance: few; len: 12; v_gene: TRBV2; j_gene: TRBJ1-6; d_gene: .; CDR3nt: TGTGCCAGCAGTGAAGCGGGCAGAGCCCTCCACTTT; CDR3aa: CASSEAGRALHF
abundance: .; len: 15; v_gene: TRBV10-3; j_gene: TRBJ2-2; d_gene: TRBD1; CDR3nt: TGTGCCATCATGATTGGACAGGGGGACACCGGGGAGCTGTTTTTT; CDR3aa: CAIMIGQGDTGELFF
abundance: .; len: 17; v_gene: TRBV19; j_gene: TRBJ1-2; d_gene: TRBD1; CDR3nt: TGTGCCAGTAGGGGGGGCCCGGACAGGGCCAAAGGAGCTGGCTACACCTTC; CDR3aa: CASRGGPDRAKGAGYTF
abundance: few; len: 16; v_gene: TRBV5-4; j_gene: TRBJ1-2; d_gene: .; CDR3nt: TGTGCCAGCAGCTTGGCGCCGATCTATTTCTTCTATGGCTACACCTTC; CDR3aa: CASSLAPIYFFYGYTF
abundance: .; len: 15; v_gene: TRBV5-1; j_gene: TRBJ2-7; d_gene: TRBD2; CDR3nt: TGCGCCAGCAGCCTTAGCGGGGGTAGGTCCTACGAGCAGTACTTC; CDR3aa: CASSLSGGRSYEQYF
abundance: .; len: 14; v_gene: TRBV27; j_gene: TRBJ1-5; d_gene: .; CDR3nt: TGTGCCAGCAGTTTGATTCAGGGCAATCAGCCCCAGCATTTT; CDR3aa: CASSLIQGNQPQHF
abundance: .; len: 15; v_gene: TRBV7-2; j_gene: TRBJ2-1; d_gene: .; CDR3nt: TGTGCCAGCGTCCTAAGTGGCGGGGGCCTGAATGAGCAGTTCTTC; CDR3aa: CASVLSGGGLNEQFF
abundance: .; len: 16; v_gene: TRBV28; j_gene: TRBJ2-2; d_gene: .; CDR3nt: TGTGCCAGCAGAACAGGAGCCGAAGCGAACACCGGGGAGCTGTTTTTT; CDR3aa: CASRTGAEANTGELFF
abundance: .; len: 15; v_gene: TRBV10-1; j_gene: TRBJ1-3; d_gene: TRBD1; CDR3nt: TGCGCCAGCAGTGGGGACAGGTACTCTGGAAACACCATATATTTT; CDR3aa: CASSGDRYSGNTIYF
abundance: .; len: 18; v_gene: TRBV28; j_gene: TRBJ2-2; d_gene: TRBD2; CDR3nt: TGTGCCAGCAGTTTATTAGGGACTAGCGGGAGGGCCGCCGGGGAGCTGTTTTTT; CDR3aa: CASSLLGTSGRAAGELFF
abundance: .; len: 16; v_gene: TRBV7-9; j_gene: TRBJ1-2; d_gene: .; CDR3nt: TGTGCCAGCAGCTCGACTCAGGGAGGGGGGTACTATGGCTACACCTTC; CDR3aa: CASSSTQGGGYYGYTF
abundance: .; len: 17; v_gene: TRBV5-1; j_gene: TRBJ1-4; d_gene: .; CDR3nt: TGCGCCAGCAGCTTGGTGGGCATCAGGGGTGCTAATGAAAAACTGTTTTTT; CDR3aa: CASSLVGIRGANEKLFF
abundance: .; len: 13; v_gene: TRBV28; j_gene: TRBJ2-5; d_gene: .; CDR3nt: TGTGCCAGCAGTTACGGGGGAGATGCGACCCAGTACTTC; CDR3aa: CASSYGGDATQYF
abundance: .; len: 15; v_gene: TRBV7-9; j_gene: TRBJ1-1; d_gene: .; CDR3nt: TGTGCCAGCAGCTTAGTGGCGGGGAATCGGGCTGAAGCTTTCTTT; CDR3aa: CASSLVAGNRAEAFF
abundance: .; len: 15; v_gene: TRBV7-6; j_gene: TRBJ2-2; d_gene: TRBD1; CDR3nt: TGTGCCAGCAGCCATGGGACAGGGGGCACCGGGGAGCTGTTTTTT; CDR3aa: CASSHGTGGTGELFF
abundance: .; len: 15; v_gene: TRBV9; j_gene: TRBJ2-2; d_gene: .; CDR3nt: TGTGCCAGCAGCTTACGGGGGACCAACACCGGGGAGCTGTTTTTT; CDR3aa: CASSLRGTNTGELFF
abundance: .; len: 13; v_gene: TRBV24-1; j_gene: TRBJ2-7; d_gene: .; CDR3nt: TGTGCCACCAGTGAAAACAGGGACTACGAGCAGTACTTC; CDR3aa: CATSENRDYEQYF
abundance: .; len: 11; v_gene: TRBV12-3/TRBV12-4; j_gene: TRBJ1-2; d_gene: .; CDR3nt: TGTGCCAGCAGCTTCAACTATGGCTACACCTTC; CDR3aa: CASSFNYGYTF
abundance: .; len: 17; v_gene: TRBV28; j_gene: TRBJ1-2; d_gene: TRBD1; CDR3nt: TGTGCCAGCAGCCTCCGGGGGGGGACAGGGGCGGTCAATGGCTACACCTTC; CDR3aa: CASSLRGGTGAVNGYTF
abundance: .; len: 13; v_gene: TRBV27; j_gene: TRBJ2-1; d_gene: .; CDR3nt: TGTGCCAGCAGTTTATTAGCTATTAATGAGCAGTTCTTC; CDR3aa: CASSLLAINEQFF
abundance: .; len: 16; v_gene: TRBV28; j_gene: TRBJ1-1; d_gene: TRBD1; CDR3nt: TGTGCCAGCAGTTCCATAGGACAGGGAATGAACACTGAAGCTTTCTTT; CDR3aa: CASSSIGQGMNTEAFF
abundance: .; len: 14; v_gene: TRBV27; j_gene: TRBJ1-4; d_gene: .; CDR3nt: TGTGCCAGCAGCGTACAGGGATTAGGTGAAAAACTGTTTTTT; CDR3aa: CASSVQGLGEKLFF
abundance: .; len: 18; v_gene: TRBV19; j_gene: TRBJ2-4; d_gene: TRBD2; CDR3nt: TGTGCCAGTAGTCCCCACCGGGGGGGTGTCAAGCCCAAAAACATTCAGTACTTC; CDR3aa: CASSPHRGGVKPKNIQYF
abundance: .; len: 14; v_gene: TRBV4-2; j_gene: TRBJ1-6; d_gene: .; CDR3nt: TGTGCCAGCAGCCAAGATCCCACTTCTTCACCCCTCCACTTT; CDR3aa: CASSQDPTSSPLHF
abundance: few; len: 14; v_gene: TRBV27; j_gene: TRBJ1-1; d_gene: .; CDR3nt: TGTGCCAGCCGATGGGCGGGGGGATTCACTGAAGCTTTCTTT; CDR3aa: CASRWAGGFTEAFF
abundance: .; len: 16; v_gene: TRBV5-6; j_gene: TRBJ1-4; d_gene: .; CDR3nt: TGTGCCAGCAGCTTGGTAGATCTAGCAACTAATGAAAAACTGTTTTTT; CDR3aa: CASSLVDLATNEKLFF
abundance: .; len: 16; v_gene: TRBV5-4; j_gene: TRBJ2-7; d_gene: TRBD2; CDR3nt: TGTGCCAGCAGCATAACAGGGGGACTAGCGTATTACGAGCAGTACTTC; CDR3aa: CASSITGGLAYYEQYF
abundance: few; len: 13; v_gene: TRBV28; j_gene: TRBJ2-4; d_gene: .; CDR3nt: TGTGCCAGCAGTTTAATCGGTATAAACATTCAGTACTTC; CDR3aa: CASSLIGINIQYF
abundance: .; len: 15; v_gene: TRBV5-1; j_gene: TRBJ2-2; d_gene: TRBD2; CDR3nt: TGCGCCAGCGGATATAGCGGGAGGAACACCGGGGAGCTGTTTTTT; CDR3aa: CASGYSGRNTGELFF